A selection of T cell receptor beta chains follows, all from one sample in a study of blood T cell repertoires in COVID-19. Measured with immunoSEQ multiplex PCR; TCRdb has only the in-frame clones, and not every one. The sample lists 210,000 or so clones, approximately 81% seen once, with less than 20% in the top ten. The sample consisted of peripheral blood. All receptors derive from a human donor in a cohort sampled during active COVID-19. CDR3s include the opening cysteine and the closing phenylalanine or tryptophan. D genes are given only for firm matches. Rows give clone size only sometimes, using once, few, many, or a class for an expanded clone.

D gene	V gene	clone size	J gene	CDR3 DNA	CDR3 protein
-	TRBV2	-	TRBJ2-3	TGTGCCAGCAGTGAAGCGCTTCGGGATAGAACGCAGTATTTT	CASSEALRDRTQYF
TRBD2	TRBV11-2	-	TRBJ2-3	TGTGCCAGCAGCCCATCCCGACTAGCGAGCACAGATACGCAGTATTTT	CASSPSRLASTDTQYF
-	TRBV10-3	-	TRBJ2-2	TGTGCCATCAGTGAGTCGGGGAAACCCCGCGGGACCGGGGAGCTGTTTTTT	CAISESGKPRGTGELFF
TRBD2	TRBV19	once	TRBJ2-7	TGTGCCAGTAGTCCCGCCCCTAGCGGGAGGAAGTACGAGCAGTACTTC	CASSPAPSGRKYEQYF
-	TRBV7-2	-	TRBJ2-3	TGTGCCAGCAGCTTAGTTCCAGTGAGCACAGATACGCAGTATTTT	CASSLVPVSTDTQYF
-	TRBV30	-	TRBJ1-2	TGTGCCTGGAGTTCCTTTGGCCTCGGCGGTGACTATGGCTACACCTTC	CAWSSFGLGGDYGYTF
TRBD1	TRBV6-5	many	TRBJ1-6	TGTGCCAGCAGTTACGGACAGGGCTATAATTCACCCCTCCACTTT	CASSYGQGYNSPLHF
-	TRBV28	-	TRBJ1-5	TGTGCCAGCACTCGTGGCGGTAGGCCCCAGCATTTT	CASTRGGRPQHF
TRBD1	TRBV5-8	-	TRBJ1-1	TGTGCCAGCAGCCGGATACAGGGGGTTCGGGCTGAAGCTTTCTTT	CASSRIQGVRAEAFF
TRBD2	TRBV5-4	-	TRBJ2-3	TGTGCCAGCAGCTTAGCGGGAGTTTATCCAAATACGCAGTATTTT	CASSLAGVYPNTQYF
TRBD1	TRBV6-5	-	TRBJ2-7	TGTGCCAGCAGTTACCGGTGGGACAGTGCCTACGAGCAGTACTTC	CASSYRWDSAYEQYF